This T cell receptor (beta chain) was retrieved from a study of post-analysis software for immune sequencing data (dated by TCRdb to 2015 to 2017). Notes on the research overall: Relapsing-remitting, secondary progressive and progressive-relapsing multiple sclerosis were recorded as disease courses, and subtype annotation was lacking for some patients. The patient repertoires were compared against 11 previously published healthy control repertoires obtained from donors aged 6 to 25 years. A subset of samples was prepared in parallel using single-end sample barcoding, then pooled and co-amplified after Illumina adapter ligation.

Preparation of the library involved PCR. Data came from an Illumina HiSeq 2500. Unique molecular identifiers were incorporated into TCR beta cDNA libraries to reduce PCR and sequencing biases. Approximately 500,000 cDNA molecules were obtained per 1 to 10 million input T cells, so each molecule approximated one T cell. The patient libraries were prepared and sequenced with the same protocol used for the earlier healthy control dataset. Samples belonging to the same batch were prepared together, multiplexed and sequenced on a shared HiSeq lane. From the authors' description of their analysis: MIGEC was used to process the raw barcoded reads, and molecular identifier groups with only a single read were discarded before consensus assembly and CDR3 extraction. VDJtools was used for post-analysis of the clonotype tables, with diversity normalized by down-sampling every dataset to the smallest sample size. In repertoire overlap clustering, CDR3 amino acid sequences, but not nucleotide sequences, were matched to correct batch-related cross-sample contamination. TCRdb ran its own pipeline on the public reads, namely fastp trimming at Q25 and MiXCR clone calling, and kept in-frame beta chains. For every CDR3 protein sequence, its rows merge into one entry that carries the most common genes and DNA. Clone size and V and J calls follow TCRdb, not the original study. This sample gives hundreds of thousands of distinct CDR3 sequences in total; approximately 37% of them show up just once. The ten largest clonotypes hold less than 8% of the sample.

V drops 4 bases and J drops 4 bases, leaving 8 bases in between. From the cysteine up to the phenylalanine, the CDR3 has a length of 12 residues. Just CDR3 DNA is preserved here, 36 bases in frame from base 1. Based on the germline V gene (reference sequence), the CDR1 and CDR2 sequences are GTSNPN and SVGIG. To demonstrate the VDJtools post-analysis software, the study profiled TCR beta repertoires from the peripheral blood of 10 to 15 young patients with multiple sclerosis. The multiple sclerosis patients were children and adolescents between roughly 6 and 17 years of age. A few counts support this clonotype. Its antigen is unknown. Base qualities are not provided; no much larger clone lies one nucleotide away. General conclusions and limits of the study: Strong co-clustering of samples prepared in the same batch was shown by direct clustering with F measure, prompting a batch-effect correction. Significantly higher frequencies in patients than in controls were found for roughly five TRBV segments, including TRBV5-6, TRBV5-1 and TRBV20-1. Significantly lower normalized Chao1 diversity was found in multiple sclerosis patients than in controls, suggesting substantial peripheral T-cell clonal expansion. The control group was slightly older than the multiple sclerosis patient group.

The chain is encoded by TRBV30 joined to TRBJ1-5; the D region possibly corresponds to TRBD1 (6 bases align). This TCR was recovered from a girl under 10 years old with multiple sclerosis. Input material: blood. The CDR3 protein sequence reads: CAWNRGNQPQHF. The DNA sequence reads TGTGCCTGGAATAGGGGGAATCAGCCCCAGCATTTT.